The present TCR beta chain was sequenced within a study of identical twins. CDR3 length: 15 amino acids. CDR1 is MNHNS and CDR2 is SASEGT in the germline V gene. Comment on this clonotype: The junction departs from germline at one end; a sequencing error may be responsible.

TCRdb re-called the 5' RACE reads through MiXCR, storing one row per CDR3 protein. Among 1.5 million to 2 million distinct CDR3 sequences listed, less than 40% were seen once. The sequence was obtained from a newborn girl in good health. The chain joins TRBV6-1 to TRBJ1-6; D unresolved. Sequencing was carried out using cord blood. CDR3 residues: CASSESRRWNSPPHF. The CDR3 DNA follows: TGTGCCAGCAGTGAAAGCCGAAGGTGGAATTCACCCCCCCACTTT.